Below, 3 T cell receptor beta chains from the same sample are listed, as sequenced in a study of blood T cell repertoires in COVID-19. Libraries were prepared by immunoSEQ multiplex PCR; TCRdb keeps only in-frame clonotypes and omits some of them. The sample yields over 110,000 clones, about 91% seen once. Sequenced material: peripheral blood. All receptors come from a human donor in a cohort sampled during active COVID-19.

J is TRBJ1-5 and V is TRBV7-2; D uncertain. Trimming cost V 5 bases and J 6 bases, with 11 bases left between them. Looked up from germline, CDR1 is SGHTA and CDR2 is FQGNSA. CDR3 size: 13 residues. CDR3 protein: CASSPSPPQPQHF. CDR3 DNA: TGTGCCAGCAGCCCCTCCCCTCCTCAGCCCCAGCATTTT.

The chain combines TRBV19 with TRBJ1-2; TRBD1 matches at 8 bases. Germline CDR1 is LNHDA and CDR2 is SQIVND (reference sequence). The CDR3 has 12 amino acids. The V gene end was trimmed by 10 bases and the J gene end by 8 bases; junction bases not matched to a gene: 9. The CDR3 loop reads CATRDRPYGYTF. The CDR3, as DNA: TGTGCCACGCGGGACAGGCCCTACGGCTACACCTTC.

The chain uses TRBV14 and TRBJ2-1, with TRBD2 matching 9 bases. This CDR3 is 15 amino acids long. V was pared by 2 bases and J by 5 bases, with 4 bases of the junction left unmatched. CDR1 is SGHDN and CDR2 is FVKESK in the germline V gene. The CDR3 loop is CASSQTAGGHNEQFF. The CDR3 DNA is TGTGCCAGCAGCCAAACAGCGGGGGGCCACAATGAGCAGTTCTTC.